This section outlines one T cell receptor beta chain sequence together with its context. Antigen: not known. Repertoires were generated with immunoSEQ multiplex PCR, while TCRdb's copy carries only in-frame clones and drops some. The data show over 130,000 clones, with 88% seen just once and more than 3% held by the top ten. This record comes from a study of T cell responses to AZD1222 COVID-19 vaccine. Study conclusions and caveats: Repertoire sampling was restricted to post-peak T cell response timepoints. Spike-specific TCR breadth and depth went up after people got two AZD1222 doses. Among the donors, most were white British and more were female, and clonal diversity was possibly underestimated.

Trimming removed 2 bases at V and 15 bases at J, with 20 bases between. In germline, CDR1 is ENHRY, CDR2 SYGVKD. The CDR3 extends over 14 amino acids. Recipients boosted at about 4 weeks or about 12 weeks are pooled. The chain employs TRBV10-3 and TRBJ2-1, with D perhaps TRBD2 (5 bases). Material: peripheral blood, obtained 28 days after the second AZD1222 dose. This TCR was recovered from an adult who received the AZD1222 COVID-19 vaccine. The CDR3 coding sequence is TGTGCCATCAGTGAGCCCGGTACCGGGGAACCCCGGTTCTTC. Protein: CAISEPGTGEPRFF.